This T cell receptor (beta chain) was sequenced during a study of blood T cells in healthy people across ages. General study points: Long-lived donors exceeded aged donors in naive CD4+ cells and diversity. Donor CMV status was unknown, possibly confounding expanded clonotype changes.

With a J-beta primer mix and a sample-barcoded 5' primer, a second PCR ran 7 to 11 cycles. TCRdb independently ran MiXCR on the 5' RACE reads; one entry per CDR3 protein. The sample has over a million distinct CDR3 sequences, 35% to 45% seen once. Germline loops: CDR1 MGHRA, CDR2 YSYEKL. Trimming at V came to 5 bases and at J to 13 bases, leaving 17 bases not matched to a gene. The CDR3 has 16 residues. Collection of around 10 milliliters of peripheral blood was performed for each donor. This clonotype was seen more than once but under ten times. The antigen is undetermined. The gene calls are TRBV4-1 and TRBJ2-4; 10 bases align to TRBD2. Specimen: blood. This receptor was identified in a woman aged 18 to 35 in good health. CDR3 sequence reads: CASSENLAGAVKKQYF. The CDR3 region has the DNA TGCGCCAGCAGCGAAAACCTAGCGGGGGCCGTAAAGAAGCAGTACTTC.